This T cell receptor beta chain was recovered during a study of blood T cells in healthy people across ages (dated by TCRdb to about 2015). Broadly, across the study: In model experiments, template switching captured roughly one uniquely barcoded TCR beta cDNA molecule for every two T cells. Using deep sequencing normalized with unique cDNA molecular identifiers, the study measured how TCR beta repertoire diversity changes with age. Donors were grouped into four age groups: young (average about 15 years), middle-aged (approximately 41), aged (approximately 58) and long-lived (around 82). The study analyzed two additional independent replicas of 1 million unique cDNA reads from the same blood draw for two donors, one aged 18 to 29 and one aged 80 or older. On the study overall, not on this receptor specifically: Because the CMV infection status of the donors was unknown, age-related changes in expanded clonotypes may potentially have been confounded. There was a strong correlation between observed TCR beta diversity and the percentage of naive T cells measured by flow cytometry. Compared with the aged group, the long-lived group had more naive CD4+ T cells, fewer expanded clones and increased TCR diversity, a pattern suggesting age selection. Bulk unsorted PBMC profiling prevented conclusive comparison of naive and antigen-experienced compartments. Estimates of total diversity based on one million sequenced T cells were considered lower bounds and underestimates. As age increased, observed TCR beta diversity per million T cells dropped in a roughly linear way, and a significant reduction was already evident by age 40.

As regards this clonotype: What antigen it recognizes has not been identified. Qualities for individual bases were not recorded, and no much larger clone is one base off.

Libraries were prepared through 5' RACE. Reads for this sample came from an Illumina HiSeq 2500. A second roughly 6 to 11 cycle PCR used a sample-barcoded 5' primer and a J-beta primer mix. A unique molecular identifier was introduced onto each TCR beta cDNA molecule by a template-switch 5' adaptor carrying 12 random nucleotides. Each sample yielded at least 3 million CDR3-containing paired-end reads. First-strand cDNA was synthesized from all RNA with the Mint cDNA synthesis kit, primed by a TRBC-specific oligonucleotide. Following uracil-DNA glycosylase treatment, a first 18-cycle PCR with universal primers M1SS and BC2_uni_R was performed on all cDNA. In the source study's methods: For normalization, 1 million high-quality reads, each with a distinct molecular identifier, were randomly selected from each sample. Reads with shared molecular identifiers were discarded instead of being binned into consensus sequences. MiTCR, set to a Q25 quality threshold and the strictest error-elimination algorithm, was used for CDR3 identification, clonotype clustering and error correction. Lower-bound total TCR beta diversity was estimated with a nonparametric unseen species model using Euler transformation. TCRdb took the public reads, trimmed them with fastp at Q25, ran MiXCR for clone calling and kept in-frame beta chains. Rows merge per CDR3 protein into single entries with the most common DNA and genes. The authors' filters were not applied to this entry. The table for this sample lists just under 550,000 distinct CDR3 sequences; about 24% of them were counted only once. Roughly 10% of the sample belongs to the ten largest clones.

Systemically healthy Caucasian individuals from Russia, 39 in total and aged roughly 6 to 100 years, were included as donors. About 9.1 milliliters of peripheral blood were collected from each donor into EDTA-treated Vacutainer tubes. Ficoll-Paque density-gradient centrifugation was used to isolate PBMCs, with at least 7 million per sample. Total RNA, at least 6 micrograms per sample, was extracted from PBMCs with Trizol reagent. The percentages of naive CD45RAhigh/CD27high T cells were determined by flow cytometry on a PBMC aliquot from every donor. Counted from cysteine to phenylalanine, this CDR3 has 14 amino acids. Solely the CDR3 DNA is kept, with 42 bases framed from the first base. The junction shows trimming of 6 bases on V and 1 base on J, plus 15 bases between the germline ends. Sequences SQVTM (CDR1) and ANQGSEA (CDR2) are obtained from the germline V gene. These data were likewise used in another study, on T cells of mothers and their children. The second study's authors report: Donors were nine systemically healthy Caucasian individuals: three mothers and their six children. cDNA synthesis used all of the extracted RNA, with approximately 1.6 ug of RNA in each 15 ul reaction. Sample barcodes and 2-4 random nucleotides were added via the M1S primer in the second PCR. Over 10 million TCR beta CDR3 reads came from each mother, compared with approximately 3.1 million reads from each child. TCR recombination output is similarly shaped by thymic selection in related and unrelated pairs, with a minor effect exerted by inherited differences. Normalized repertoire overlap in related mother-child pairs was always slightly higher than in unrelated mother-child pairs, but the difference was never significant. No persistent microchimeric T cell clones were detected, at a sensitivity of around 97 clones per million clonotypes. Deep NGS was used in the study to compare the TCR beta repertoires of mothers and children and to look for features that separate related mother-child pairs from unrelated individuals. Mothers averaged around 43 +/- 4 years of age and children averaged 11 +/- 4 years. After adapter ligation was performed with NEBNext reagents, the libraries were sequenced on an Illumina HiSeq 2000 with 100+100 nt paired-end reads. To prevent cross-contamination, the mother and child libraries were prepared a month apart and were sequenced in separate runs. Between roughly 500,000 and 2,100,000 distinct TCR beta clonotypes were identified per donor. Naive TCR beta clonotypes were estimated from low-frequency clonotypes matched to each donor's FACS-determined naive share, without sorting.

Here the chain combines TRBV29-1 and TRBJ2-5; the D gene is not confidently resolved. The sequencing sample was made of blood. The clonotype comes from a boy aged 5 to 17 in good health. Here is the DNA: TGCAGCGTCCAACCCGGAATTCTCCAAGAGACCCAGTACTTC. Its translation is CSVQPGILQETQYF.